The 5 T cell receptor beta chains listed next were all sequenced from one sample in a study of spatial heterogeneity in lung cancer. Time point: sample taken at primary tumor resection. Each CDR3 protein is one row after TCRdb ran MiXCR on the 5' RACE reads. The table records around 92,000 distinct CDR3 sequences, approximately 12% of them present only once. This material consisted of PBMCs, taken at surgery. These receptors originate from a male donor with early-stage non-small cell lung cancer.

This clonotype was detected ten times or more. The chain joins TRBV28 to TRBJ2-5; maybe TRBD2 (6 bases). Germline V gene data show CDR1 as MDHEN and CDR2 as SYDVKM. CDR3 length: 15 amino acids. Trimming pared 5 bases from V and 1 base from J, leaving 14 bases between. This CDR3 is CASSPRRGGQETQYF. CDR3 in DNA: TGTGCCAGCAGTCCAAGGAGGGGAGGCCAAGAGACCCAGTACTTC.

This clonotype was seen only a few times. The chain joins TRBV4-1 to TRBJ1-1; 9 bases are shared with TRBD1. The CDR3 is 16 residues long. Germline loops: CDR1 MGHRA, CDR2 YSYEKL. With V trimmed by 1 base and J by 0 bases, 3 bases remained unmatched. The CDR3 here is CASSQAGTGLNTEAFF. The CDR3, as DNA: TGCGCCAGCAGCCAAGCCGGGACAGGGTTGAACACTGAAGCTTTCTTT.

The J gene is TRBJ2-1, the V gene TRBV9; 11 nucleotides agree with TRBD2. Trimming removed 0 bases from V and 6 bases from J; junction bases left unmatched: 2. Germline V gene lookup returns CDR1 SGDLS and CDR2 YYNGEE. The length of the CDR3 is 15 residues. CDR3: CASSVGSGRGNEQFF. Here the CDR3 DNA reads TGTGCCAGCAGCGTAGGTAGCGGGAGGGGCAATGAGCAGTTCTTC.

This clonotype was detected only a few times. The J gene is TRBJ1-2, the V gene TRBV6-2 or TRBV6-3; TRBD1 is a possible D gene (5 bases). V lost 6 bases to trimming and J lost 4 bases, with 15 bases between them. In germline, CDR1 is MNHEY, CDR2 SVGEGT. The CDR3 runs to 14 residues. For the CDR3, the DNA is TGTGCCAGCAGAACCTCCGGCAGGGTCTATGGCTACACCTTC. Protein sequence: CASRTSGRVYGYTF.

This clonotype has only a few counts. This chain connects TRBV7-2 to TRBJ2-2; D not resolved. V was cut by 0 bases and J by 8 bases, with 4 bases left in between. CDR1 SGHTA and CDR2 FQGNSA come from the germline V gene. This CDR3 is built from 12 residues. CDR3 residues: CASSLARGELFF. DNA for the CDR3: TGTGCCAGCAGCTTAGCTAGGGGGGAGCTGTTTTTT.